These 28 T cell receptor beta chains were all obtained from the same sample, sequenced in a study of blood T cell repertoires in COVID-19. Profiled with immunoSEQ multiplex PCR; TCRdb holds only in-frame clones, not every one. The profile covers under 300,000 clones, with approximately 85% appearing a single time and under 4.5% taken by the ten largest. Sequenced sample: peripheral blood. All receptors come from a man aged 50 or older with acute or convalescent COVID-19.

J is TRBJ1-1 and V is TRBV11-2; maybe TRBD1 (6 bases). CDR3 length: 13 amino acids. Germline V gene data show CDR1 as SGHAT and CDR2 as FQNNGV. The ends were cut back, 6 bases at V and 3 bases at J, with 11 bases in the middle. CDR3 DNA sequence: TGTGCCAGCAGTTGGACAGAAGACACTGAAGCTTTCTTT. Translation: CASSWTEDTEAFF.

The J gene is TRBJ2-1, the V gene TRBV2; possibly TRBD1 for D (6 bases). Germline lookup yields CDR1 SNHLY and CDR2 FYNNEI. Between the trimmed V and J ends, which lost 6 bases and 7 bases, there was a span of 16 bases. There are 14 residues in the CDR3. The CDR3 reads CASRPGHSSNEQFF. For the CDR3, the DNA is TGTGCCAGCAGACCGGGACATTCAAGTAATGAGCAGTTCTTC. Using reference TRBV2 and TRBJ2-1 for the parts outside the CDR3, the full variable domain is EPEVTQTPSHQVTQMGQEVILRCVPISNHLYFYWYRQILGQKVEFLVSFYNNEISEKSEIFDDQFSVERPDGSNFTLKIRSTKLEDSAMYFCASRPGHSSNEQFFGPGTRLTVL.

The chain has TRBV27 and TRBJ1-1; unclear D gene. CDR3 length: 13 residues. V was cut by 8 bases and J by 5 bases, with 15 bases left in between. Germline V gene data show CDR1 as MNHEY and CDR2 as SMNVEV (reference sequence). The CDR3 loop reads CASEANRGTEAFF. The CDR3 DNA reads as TGTGCCAGCGAAGCCAACAGAGGGACTGAAGCTTTCTTT.

The V and J genes are TRBV27 and TRBJ2-1, with D unclear. CDR3 length equals 13 residues. Germline V CDR1 and CDR2: MNHEY, SMNVEV (reference sequence). The V end lost 3 bases, the J end lost 4 bases, and 7 bases lay between the germline ends. This CDR3 reads CASSLEPYNEQFF. CDR3 in DNA: TGTGCCAGCAGTTTGGAGCCATACAATGAGCAGTTCTTC.

The rearrangement joins TRBV29-1 to TRBJ2-7; D perhaps matches TRBD2 (6 bases). V dropped 6 bases and J dropped 2 bases, with 11 bases sitting between them. The length of the CDR3 is 12 residues. CDR1 SQVTM and CDR2 ANQGSEA come from the germline V gene. CDR3 sequence reads: CSVGTPPYEQYF. The CDR3 nucleotides read TGCAGCGTCGGGACTCCCCCCTACGAGCAGTACTTC.

This clone was found once. V is TRBV18 and J is TRBJ2-3; unclear D gene. In germline, CDR1 is KGHSH, CDR2 LQKENI. The germline V and J ends were trimmed by 2 bases and 2 bases, with 14 bases remaining between them. The CDR3 sequence is 16 residues long. CDR3 DNA sequence: TGTGCCAGCTCACCAAAAACATCCCCCTTCACAGATACGCAGTATTTT. Protein: CASSPKTSPFTDTQYF. The entire variable domain, with the rest obtained from reference TRBV18 and TRBJ2-3, is as follows: NAGVMQNPRHLVRRRGQEARLRCSPMKGHSHVYWYRQLPEEGLKFMVYLQKENIIDESGMPKERFSAEFPKEGPSILRIQQVVRGDSAAYFCASSPKTSPFTDTQYFGPGTRLTVL.

In this sample, this clone turned up a few times. The chain carries TRBV30 and TRBJ1-2; 7 nucleotides agree with TRBD1. There are 14 residues in the CDR3. CDR1 GTSNPN and CDR2 SVGIG come from the germline V gene (reference sequence). With V trimmed by 3 bases and J by 1 base, 5 bases remained unmatched. The CDR3 DNA follows: TGTGCCTGGAGCCGGGACAGTCTTAACTATGGCTACACCTTC. This translates into CAWSRDSLNYGYTF.

The chain has TRBV7-9 and TRBJ2-2; D perhaps matches TRBD1 (6 bases). Germline CDR1 SEHNR, CDR2 FQNEAQ (reference sequence). Trimming removed 5 bases at V and 1 base at J, with 23 bases between. The CDR3 extends over 19 amino acids. CDR3 in amino acids: CASSPDRHSDWRNTGELFF. The CDR3 DNA sequence: TGTGCCAGCAGCCCAGACAGGCACTCCGACTGGAGGAACACCGGGGAGCTGTTTTTT.

J is TRBJ2-5 and V is TRBV7-2, with TRBD2 matching over 14 bases. CDR3 length: 16 amino acids. The trim removed 5 bases at V and 2 bases at J, leaving 4 bases unmatched. The germline V gene has CDR1 SGHTA and CDR2 FQGNSA. The CDR3 bases are TGTGCCAGCAGCCCGCGACTAGCGGGGGGGCAAGAGACCCAGTACTTC. Translated: CASSPRLAGGQETQYF.

The genes are TRBV11-2 and TRBJ2-1, with 11 bases lining up with TRBD2. CDR1 SGHAT and CDR2 FQNNGV come from the germline V gene. This CDR3 is built from 18 residues. V was pared by 4 bases and J by 1 base, with 9 bases of the junction left unmatched. The CDR3 loop reads CASSSIAGGRLSYNEQFF. DNA for the CDR3: TGTGCCAGCAGCTCTATAGCGGGAGGGCGATTGTCCTACAATGAGCAGTTCTTC.

J is TRBJ1-5 and V is TRBV19, with TRBD1 matching 8 bases. V was pared by 3 bases and J by 0 bases, with 1 base of the junction left unmatched. CDR3 length: 15 residues. Germline lookup yields CDR1 LNHDA and CDR2 SQIVND (reference sequence). This CDR3 reads CASSMGQVSNQPQHF. The CDR3 DNA is TGTGCCAGTAGTATGGGACAGGTTAGCAATCAGCCCCAGCATTTT.

The V and J genes are TRBV19 and TRBJ2-7; a possible D gene is TRBD1 (5 bases). Germline V gene data show CDR1 as LNHDA and CDR2 as SQIVND (reference sequence). Trimming shortened V by 5 bases and J by 5 bases, and 16 bases separated the two germline ends. The CDR3 runs to 14 residues. In DNA form, the CDR3 reads TGTGCCAGTAGTCTTGGGCAGGGCCTCAACGAGCAGTACTTC. This gives the protein CASSLGQGLNEQYF.

The chain couples TRBV11-1 to TRBJ2-1; 8 bases agree with TRBD2. The CDR3 length is 15 residues. CDR1 is SGHAT, CDR2 FQDESV, per germline (reference sequence). After removal of 4 bases from V and 6 bases from J, the junction contained 8 bases not matched to a gene. CDR3 bases: TGTGCCAGCAGCTCTTACAGCGGGAGTATCAATGAGCAGTTCTTC. Translated, it gives CASSSYSGSINEQFF.

This chain connects TRBV10-3 to TRBJ1-6; no reliable D call. The CDR3 is 14 residues long. Trimming shortened V by 11 bases and J by 6 bases, and 17 bases separated the two germline ends. Germline lookup yields CDR1 ENHRY and CDR2 SYGVKD. The CDR3: CAADREGGNSPLHF. The CDR3 DNA reads as TGTGCCGCGGATAGGGAGGGAGGTAATTCACCCCTCCACTTT.

The chain uses TRBV5-1 and TRBJ2-7; D is ambiguous. V was trimmed by 7 bases and J by 2 bases, leaving 13 bases between them. This CDR3 is 13 amino acids long. Germline-derived CDR1 and CDR2 are SGHRS and YFSETQ. CDR3 protein: CASALSYPYEQYF. The CDR3 bases are TGCGCCAGCGCGTTAAGCTATCCCTACGAGCAGTACTTC.

This rearrangement joins TRBV7-2 to TRBJ2-7; D not certain. CDR3 length: 11 amino acids. The germline V gene encodes CDR1 SGHTA and CDR2 FQGNSA. Trimming took 4 bases from V and 2 from J, leaving 3 bases between them. The CDR3 coding sequence is TGTGCCAGCAGCTCTGCCTACGAGCAGTACTTC. It translates to CASSSAYEQYF.

The chain joins TRBV10-1 to TRBJ2-3, with D possibly being TRBD1 (6 bases). V lost 1 base, J lost 5 bases, and 10 bases lay in between. The CDR3 sequence is 14 residues long. The germline gives CDR1 WNHNN, CDR2 SYGVQD (reference sequence). This CDR3 reads CASSEFRGEDTQYF. For the CDR3, the DNA is TGCGCCAGCAGTGAGTTCAGGGGAGAAGATACGCAGTATTTT.

This clone was found a few times. The chain carries TRBV6-4 and TRBJ2-3; D may be TRBD1 (6 bases). Germline V gene data show CDR1 as MRHNA and CDR2 as SNTAGT. V was cut by 5 bases and J by 0 bases, with 12 bases left in between. The CDR3 totals 15 residues. The CDR3 nucleotides are TGTGCCAGCAGTTGGACAGCGTCTAGCACAGATACGCAGTATTTT. It is translated as CASSWTASSTDTQYF.

This clone was recorded a few times. This sequence joins TRBV5-4 and TRBJ2-3; D unclear. CDR1 and CDR2 from the germline V gene are SGHNT and YYREEE (reference sequence). The CDR3 runs 14 residues. V was clipped by 4 bases and J by 3 bases, with 12 bases between them. Here the CDR3 reads CASSRESRTDTQYF. In DNA form, the CDR3 reads TGTGCCAGCAGCCGAGAATCGAGGACAGATACGCAGTATTTT.

The chain joins TRBV12-3 or TRBV12-4 to TRBJ2-4; 9 bases agree with TRBD1. The CDR3 length is 13 residues. V dropped 5 bases and J dropped 7; count of bases not matched to a gene: 3. For the CDR3, the DNA is TGTGCCAGCAGTCCCGGGACAGGGAACATTCAGTACTTC. The encoded protein is CASSPGTGNIQYF.

The chain has TRBV27 and TRBJ1-5; no definite D call. CDR3 length: 15 residues. V dropped 3 bases and J dropped 1 base, with 10 bases sitting between them. Germline V gene lookup returns CDR1 MNHEY and CDR2 SMNVEV (reference sequence). The CDR3: CASSFTAGSNQPQHF. In DNA form, the CDR3 reads TGTGCCAGCAGTTTCACTGCCGGGAGCAATCAGCCCCAGCATTTT.

The chain links TRBV19 to TRBJ1-6, with 7 bases fitting TRBD1. V lost 3 bases and J lost 7; bases outside the gene matches: 6. Looked up from germline, CDR1 is LNHDA and CDR2 is SQIVND (reference sequence). The CDR3 extends over 15 amino acids. CDR3 sequence: CASSIRQGWNSPLHF. CDR3 nucleotides: TGTGCCAGTAGTATTCGACAGGGATGGAATTCACCCCTCCACTTT.

The J gene is TRBJ1-2, the V gene TRBV19, with 7 positions matching TRBD1. Germline V gives CDR1 LNHDA, CDR2 SQIVND (reference sequence). The CDR3 totals 13 residues. With V trimmed by 7 bases and J by 7 bases, 9 bases remained unmatched. The CDR3: CASTYEGGIGYTF. Here the CDR3 DNA reads TGTGCCAGTACCTATGAAGGGGGCATTGGCTACACCTTC.

The rearrangement links TRBV7-6 to TRBJ2-3; D gene ambiguous. CDR1 is SGHVS, CDR2 FNYEAQ, per germline. The length of the CDR3 is 15 residues. V dropped 1 base and J dropped 0 bases, with 8 bases sitting between them. CDR3 residues: CASSLGWQSTDTQYF. CDR3 sequence (DNA): TGTGCCAGCAGCTTAGGATGGCAGAGCACAGATACGCAGTATTTT.

The chain couples TRBV7-3 to TRBJ2-2; TRBD1 aligns across 7 bases. The CDR3 is made up of 15 amino acids. Germline CDR1 and CDR2: SGHTA and FQGTGA. V shed 3 bases, J shed 3 bases, and the junction held 4 bases outside the gene matches. CDR3 sequence reads: CASSLTGTYTGELFF. Written as DNA, the CDR3 is TGTGCCAGCAGCTTGACAGGGACATACACCGGGGAGCTGTTTTTT.

This sequence joins TRBV6-4 and TRBJ1-2; weak D call: TRBD1 (6 bases). In germline, CDR1 is MRHNA, CDR2 SNTAGT. The CDR3 consists of 16 residues. Trimming left V 0 bases short and J 5 bases short, with 16 bases between. This CDR3 is CASSDSGGGNRYGYTF. The CDR3 bases are TGTGCCAGCAGTGACTCCGGCGGGGGCAATAGGTATGGCTACACCTTC.

The chain combines TRBV6-1 with TRBJ2-3; perhaps TRBD1 as D (6 bases). CDR1 and CDR2 from the germline V gene are MNHNS and SASEGT. Trimming shortened V by 0 bases and J by 6 bases, and 13 bases separated the two germline ends. CDR3 length equals 15 residues. The CDR3 here is CASSEALQGGDTQYF. The CDR3 DNA reads TGTGCCAGCAGTGAAGCGCTACAGGGTGGGGATACGCAGTATTTT.

The chain recombines TRBV14 with TRBJ1-1; no definite D call. Germline values: CDR1 SGHDN, CDR2 FVKESK. CDR3 length: 19 residues. Trimming pared 1 base from V and 1 base from J, leaving 22 bases between. In DNA, the CDR3 is TGTGCCAGCAGCCAAGTCGTCGGTTTGAGGCGAGGAGGGAACACTGAAGCTTTCTTT. Its translation is CASSQVVGLRRGGNTEAFF.